This T cell receptor beta chain was obtained from a study of T cell repertoires in cytomegalovirus infection. Points on this clonotype: As yet, its antigen is unknown.

Each CDR3 protein is one row after TCRdb ran MiXCR on the reads. This table holds about a million distinct CDR3 sequences, about 33% found once. The germline gives CDR1 LNHDA, CDR2 SQIVND (reference sequence). The CDR3 runs 14 residues. The trim removed 3 bases at V and 4 bases at J, leaving 4 bases unmatched. The sequenced sample was cultured CD8+ T cells from PBMCs, obtained from culture after CMV antigen stimulation. The genes are TRBV19 and TRBJ2-3, with 7 bases aligning to TRBD1. This TCR was recovered from a human donor in good health (CMV status not recorded). Some clones in this sample may be carry-over from other donors' samples. The CDR3 loop is CASSISQGADTQYF. CDR3 DNA sequence: TGTGCCAGTAGTATTTCCCAGGGGGCAGATACGCAGTATTTT.